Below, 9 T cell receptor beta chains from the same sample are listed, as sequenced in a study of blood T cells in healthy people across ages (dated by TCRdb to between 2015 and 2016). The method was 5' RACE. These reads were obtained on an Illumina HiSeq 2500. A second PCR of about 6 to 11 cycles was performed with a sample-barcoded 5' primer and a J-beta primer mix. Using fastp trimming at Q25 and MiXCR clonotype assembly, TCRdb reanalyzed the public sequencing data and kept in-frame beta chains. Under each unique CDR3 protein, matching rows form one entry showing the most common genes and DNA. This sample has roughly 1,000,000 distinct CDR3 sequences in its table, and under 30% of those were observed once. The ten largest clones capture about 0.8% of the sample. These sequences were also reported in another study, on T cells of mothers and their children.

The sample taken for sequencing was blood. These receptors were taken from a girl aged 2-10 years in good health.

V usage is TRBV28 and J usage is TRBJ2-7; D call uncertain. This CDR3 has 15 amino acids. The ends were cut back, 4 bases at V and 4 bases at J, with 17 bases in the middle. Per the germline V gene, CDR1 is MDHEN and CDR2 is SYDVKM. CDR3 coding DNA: TGTGCCAGCAGTTCCTCGACGGCATCTGGTTACGAGCAGTACTTC. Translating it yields CASSSSTASGYEQYF.

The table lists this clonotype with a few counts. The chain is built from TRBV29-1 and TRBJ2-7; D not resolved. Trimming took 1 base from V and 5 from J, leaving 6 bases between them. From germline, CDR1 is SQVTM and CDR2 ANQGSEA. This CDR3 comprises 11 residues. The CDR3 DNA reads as TGCAGCGTTGAAGGGGTGGACGAGCAGTACTTC. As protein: CSVEGVDEQYF.

The CDR3 region is CASSGGLAYEQFF. The CDR3 nucleotides read TGTGCCAGCAGCGGGGGACTAGCATATGAGCAGTTCTTC. The chain uses TRBV7-9 and TRBJ2-1; 9 bases agree with TRBD2. J was trimmed by 8 bases and V by 5 bases; bases with no gene match: 4. This CDR3 is built from 13 residues. Germline values: CDR1 SEHNR, CDR2 FQNEAQ (reference sequence).

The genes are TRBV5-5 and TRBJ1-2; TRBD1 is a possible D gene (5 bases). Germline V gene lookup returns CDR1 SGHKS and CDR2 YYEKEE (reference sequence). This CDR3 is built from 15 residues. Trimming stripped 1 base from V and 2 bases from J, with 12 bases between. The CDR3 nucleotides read TGTGCCAGCAGCTTGAGGCAGGGATACAACTATGGCTACACCTTC. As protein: CASSLRQGYNYGYTF.

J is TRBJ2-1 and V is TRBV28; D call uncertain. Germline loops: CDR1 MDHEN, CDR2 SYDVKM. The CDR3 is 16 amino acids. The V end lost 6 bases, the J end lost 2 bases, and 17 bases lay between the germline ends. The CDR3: CASSSFGRTTYNEQFF. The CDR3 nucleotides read TGTGCCAGCAGCTCCTTCGGACGTACAACCTACAATGAGCAGTTCTTC.

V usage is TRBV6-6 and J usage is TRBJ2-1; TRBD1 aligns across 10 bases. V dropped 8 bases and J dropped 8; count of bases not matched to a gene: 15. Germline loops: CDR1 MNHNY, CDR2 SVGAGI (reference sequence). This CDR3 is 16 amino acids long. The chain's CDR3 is CASLPRQGASVYEQFF. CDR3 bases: TGTGCCAGCCTCCCCCGACAGGGGGCCTCCGTCTATGAGCAGTTCTTC.

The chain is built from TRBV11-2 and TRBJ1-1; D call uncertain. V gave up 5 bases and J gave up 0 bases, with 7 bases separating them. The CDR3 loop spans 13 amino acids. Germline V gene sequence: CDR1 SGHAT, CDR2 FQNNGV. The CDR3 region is CASSRTMNTEAFF. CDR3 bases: TGTGCCAGCAGCCGAACGATGAACACTGAAGCTTTCTTT.

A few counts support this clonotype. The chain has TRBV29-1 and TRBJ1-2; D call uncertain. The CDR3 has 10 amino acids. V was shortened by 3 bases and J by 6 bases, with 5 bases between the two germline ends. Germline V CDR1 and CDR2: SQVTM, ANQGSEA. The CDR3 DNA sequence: TGCAGCGTTGACAACGATGGCTACACCTTC. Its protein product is CSVDNDGYTF.

CDR3 residues: CASTSGGRDTEAFF. CDR3 DNA sequence: TGTGCCAGCACCAGTGGAGGGAGGGACACTGAAGCTTTCTTT. The J gene is TRBJ1-1, the V gene TRBV25-1; D call uncertain. CDR1 and CDR2 from the germline V gene are MGHDK and SYGVNS. The CDR3 runs to 14 residues. V was trimmed by 7 bases and J by 3 bases, leaving 15 bases between them.